This TCR beta chain was found in a study of T cell repertoires in cytomegalovirus infection. About this clonotype: Antigen: not known.

Germline values: CDR1 LNHDA, CDR2 SQIVND (reference sequence). This CDR3 has 14 amino acids. J was trimmed by 4 bases and V by 5 bases; bases with no gene match: 5. One entry per CDR3 protein, called by TCRdb with MiXCR from the reads. This sample has about 60,000 distinct CDR3 sequences; about a third occur once, and the top ten carry just under 70%. Sequences were obtained from PBMCs, sequenced either directly or after in vitro stimulation (not recorded which). This chain joins TRBV19 and TRBJ2-1; 7 bases map to TRBD2. The receptor was derived from a human donor in good health (CMV status not recorded). Some clones in this sample may be carry-over from other donors' samples. Written as DNA, the CDR3 is TGTGCCAGTAGTCGGCTAGCGGTATACAATGAGCAGTTCTTC. Residues: CASSRLAVYNEQFF.